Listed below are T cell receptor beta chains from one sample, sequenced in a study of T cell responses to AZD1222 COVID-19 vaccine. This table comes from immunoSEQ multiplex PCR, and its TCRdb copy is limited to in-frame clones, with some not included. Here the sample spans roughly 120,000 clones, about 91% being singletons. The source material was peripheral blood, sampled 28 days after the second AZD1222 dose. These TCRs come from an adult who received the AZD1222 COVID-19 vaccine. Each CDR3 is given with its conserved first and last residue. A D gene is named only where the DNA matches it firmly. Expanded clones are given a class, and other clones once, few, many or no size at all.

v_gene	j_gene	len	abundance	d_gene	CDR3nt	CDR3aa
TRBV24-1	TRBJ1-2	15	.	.	TGTGCCACCAGTGATCCCCGGACCTTCCCGGGCGGCTACACCTTC	CATSDPRTFPGGYTF
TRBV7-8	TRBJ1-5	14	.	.	TGTGCCAGCAGCTTAAGTGACAGCGATCAGCCCCAGCATTTT	CASSLSDSDQPQHF
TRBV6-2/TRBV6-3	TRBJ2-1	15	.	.	TGTGCCAGCAGTTTATGGGGGGCCCTCCGGGATGAGCAGTTCTTC	CASSLWGALRDEQFF
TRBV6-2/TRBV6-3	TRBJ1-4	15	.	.	TGTGCCAGCAGTTCCAGGACAGAAACTAATGAAAAACTGTTTTTT	CASSSRTETNEKLFF
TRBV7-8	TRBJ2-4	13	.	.	TGTGCCAGCAGCCCTACACAGAAAAACATTCAGTACTTC	CASSPTQKNIQYF
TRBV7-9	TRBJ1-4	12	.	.	TGTGCCAGCAGCTTGTCCCCCGGGAAACTGTTTTTT	CASSLSPGKLFF
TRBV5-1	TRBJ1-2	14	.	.	TGCGCCAGCAGCTTGGTGGGGGGCGACTATGGCTACACCTTC	CASSLVGGDYGYTF
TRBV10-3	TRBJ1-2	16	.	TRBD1	TGTGCCATCAGCACAAACGAAGGGGACAGGGCCTATGGCTACACCTTC	CAISTNEGDRAYGYTF
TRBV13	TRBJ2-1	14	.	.	TGTGCCAGCAGCTTCCGGGGACCCTACAATGAGCAGTTCTTC	CASSFRGPYNEQFF
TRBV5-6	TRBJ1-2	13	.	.	TGTGCCAGCAGCTTACAGGGACTTTATGGCTACACCTTC	CASSLQGLYGYTF
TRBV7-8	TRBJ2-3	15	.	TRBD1	TGTGCCAGCAGCTCGGGGACAGGGCGCACAGATACGCAGTATTTT	CASSSGTGRTDTQYF
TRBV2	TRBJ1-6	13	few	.	TGTGCCAGCAGCGCTAGGGATAATTCACCCCTCCACTTT	CASSARDNSPLHF
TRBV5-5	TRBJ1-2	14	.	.	TGTGCCAGCAGCTACGACAACGGACCCTATGGCTACACCTTC	CASSYDNGPYGYTF
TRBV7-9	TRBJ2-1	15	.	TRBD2	TGTGCCAGCAGCTCACCGTCGGGGGGGCCCAATGAGCAGTTCTTC	CASSSPSGGPNEQFF
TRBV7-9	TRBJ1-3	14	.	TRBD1	TGTGCCAGCAGCCGACAGGGGTCTGGAAACACCATATATTTT	CASSRQGSGNTIYF
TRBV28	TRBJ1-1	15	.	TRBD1	TGTGCCAGCAGTCGGTGGACAGGGGGCTTCATAGAAGCTTTCTTT	CASSRWTGGFIEAFF
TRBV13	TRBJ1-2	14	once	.	TGTGCCAGCAGCTTAGAATCAGGGATAGATGGCTACACCTTC	CASSLESGIDGYTF
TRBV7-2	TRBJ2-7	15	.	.	TGTGCCAGCAGCTTAGTGGTAGCATCGGGGTACGAGCAGTACTTC	CASSLVVASGYEQYF
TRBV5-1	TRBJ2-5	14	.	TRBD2	TGCGCCAGCAGGGTCGGGGGGGACCAAGAGACCCAGTACTTC	CASRVGGDQETQYF
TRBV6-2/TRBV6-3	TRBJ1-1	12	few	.	TGTGCCAGCAGTCGGACAGACACTGAAGCTTTCTTT	CASSRTDTEAFF
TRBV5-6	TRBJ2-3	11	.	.	TGTGCCAGCAGCTCTTTAGATACGCAGTATTTT	CASSSLDTQYF
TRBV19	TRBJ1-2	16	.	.	TGTGCCAGTAGTATAGATCGGGGCAGGGGAATCTATGGCTACACCTTC	CASSIDRGRGIYGYTF
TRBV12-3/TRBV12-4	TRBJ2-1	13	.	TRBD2	TGTGCCAGCAGTTTAACTAGCGGGGAAGAGCAGTTCTTC	CASSLTSGEEQFF
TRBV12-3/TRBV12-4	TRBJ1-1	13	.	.	TGTGCCAGCAGTCCCAGGGTTATCACTGAAGCTTTCTTT	CASSPRVITEAFF
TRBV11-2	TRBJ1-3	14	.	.	TGTGCCAGCAGCTTGACGCTTTCTGGAAACACCATATATTTT	CASSLTLSGNTIYF
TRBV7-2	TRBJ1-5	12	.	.	TGTGCCAGCAGCTTAGTGGGTCAGCCCCAGCATTTT	CASSLVGQPQHF